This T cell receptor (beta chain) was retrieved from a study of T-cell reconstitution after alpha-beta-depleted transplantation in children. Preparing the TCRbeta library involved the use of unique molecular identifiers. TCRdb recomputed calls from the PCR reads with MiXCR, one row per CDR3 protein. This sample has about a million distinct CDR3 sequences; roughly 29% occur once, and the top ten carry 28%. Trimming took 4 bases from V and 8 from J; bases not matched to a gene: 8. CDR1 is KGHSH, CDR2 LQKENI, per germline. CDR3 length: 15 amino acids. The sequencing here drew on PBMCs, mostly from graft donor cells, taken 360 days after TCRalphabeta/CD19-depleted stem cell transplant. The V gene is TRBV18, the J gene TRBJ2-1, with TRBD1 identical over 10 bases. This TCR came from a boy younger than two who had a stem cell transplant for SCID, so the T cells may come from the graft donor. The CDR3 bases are TGTGCCAGCTCACTGGGACAGGGGATGTCGTATGAGCAGTTCTTC. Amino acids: CASSLGQGMSYEQFF. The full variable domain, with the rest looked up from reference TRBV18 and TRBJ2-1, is NAGVMQNPRHLVRRRGQEARLRCSPMKGHSHVYWYRQLPEEGLKFMVYLQKENIIDESGMPKERFSAEFPKEGPSILRIQQVVRGDSAAYFCASSLGQGMSYEQFFGPGTRLTVL.